This T cell receptor beta chain was sequenced during a study of blood T cell repertoires in COVID-19 (TCRdb year 2020). Some background on the complete study: The collaborator samples originated in the United States, Italy and Spain and spanned the acute and convalescent phases of COVID-19. A freely available public database, intended as a resource for researchers studying the immune response to SARS-CoV-2, is where the repertoires were released. Samples came from the ongoing ImmuneRACE study (first 160 participants) plus 1,254 subjects from 6 global collaborators. The prospective study material was composed of cDNA or gDNA derived from T cells, B-cell-depleted T cells, or PBMCs. The sample metadata nearly always contained a de-identified subject ID, COVID-19 status, age in years and sex. Where HLA class I and class II types were available, the types were taken from metadata supplied by the sample provider, not from assay-based typing. Subjects who had been exposed to COVID-19, were actively infected with it, or had recovered from it provided the deeply sampled blood TCRbeta repertoires that made up the dataset.

Collaborating institutions collected whole blood in K2EDTA tubes following their own protocols. Collaborator samples were shipped for TCRbeta analysis as frozen whole blood, isolated PBMCs, or DNA extracted from either sample type. The immunoSEQ Assay, a bias-controlled multiplex PCR, was used to amplify TCRbeta CDR3 regions from genomic DNA. As for the original processing: The number of nucleated cells in each sample was estimated by amplification of reference gene primers within the assay. Sequence reads were collapsed and filtered to measure the absolute abundance of every unique TCRbeta CDR3 rearrangement. Productive Simpson clonality was computed per sample as the square root of Simpson's diversity index over productive rearrangements. TCRdb carries this immuneACCESS record with in-frame sequences only. Its versions omit some clonotypes, under half of them owing to an unresolved V gene in the studies checked, with the rest unexplained. Clone size and V and J calls were adopted from that table, with D and trimming inferred from the DNA. Across this sample there are 140,000 to 150,000 clones, with 81% seen only once. The top ten clones comprise 7% to 10% of the sample.

The study at large found these results: Clinical and demographic metadata were provided uncurated, with the amount varying by source and participant.

Via the germline V gene, CDR1 is SQVTM and CDR2 ANQGSEA. Spanning cysteine to phenylalanine, the CDR3 consists of 18 amino acids. Only the CDR3 DNA stays, 54 bases, in frame from base 1. V is cut back by 5 bases and J by 0 bases, with 16 bases in the junction unmatched. Note on this clone: Which antigen it targets is not known. Per-base qualities were not stored, and no clone one base away is much larger.

The sequence joins TRBV29-1 to TRBJ2-1, and 7 junction bases match TRBD1. This sequence was found in a human donor in a cohort sampled during active COVID-19. The sequenced sample was peripheral blood. This receptor has the CDR3 CSVPPFETGTHSYNEQFF. At the DNA level, the sequence is TGCAGCGTTCCCCCTTTTGAGACAGGGACACACTCCTACAATGAGCAGTTCTTC.